One TCR beta chain is described in this entry. Trimming removed 1 base from V and 1 base from J, with 9 bases in between. Germline V gene sequence: CDR1 LNHNV, CDR2 YYDKDF (reference sequence). The CDR3 loop spans 15 amino acids. The data belong to a study of patients and donors after allogeneic stem cell transplantation. TCRdb itself ran the RT-PCR reads through MiXCR, one entry per CDR3 protein. The sample yields about 210,000 distinct CDR3 sequences, roughly 38% seen once. The chain carries TRBV15 and TRBJ2-3; perhaps TRBD2 as D (5 bases). The clonotype comes from a human donor who was either an allogeneic HSCT recipient or a stem cell or donor lymphocyte infusion donor (not recorded which). It is not recorded whose cells these are; they may come from a transplant donor. Source material: blood, either unsorted or a sorted T cell fraction (not recorded which). CDR3 nucleotides: TGTGCCACCAGCAGAGGATCCGGGGGCACAGATACGCAGTATTTT. Protein sequence: CATSRGSGGTDTQYF. Based on the CDR3 plus reference TRBV15 and TRBJ2-3, the full variable domain is DAMVIQNPRYQVTQFGKPVTLSCSQTLNHNVMYWYQQKSSQAPKLLFHYYDKDFNNEADTPDNFQSRRPNTSFCFLDIRSPGLGDTAMYLCATSRGSGGTDTQYFGPGTRLTVL.